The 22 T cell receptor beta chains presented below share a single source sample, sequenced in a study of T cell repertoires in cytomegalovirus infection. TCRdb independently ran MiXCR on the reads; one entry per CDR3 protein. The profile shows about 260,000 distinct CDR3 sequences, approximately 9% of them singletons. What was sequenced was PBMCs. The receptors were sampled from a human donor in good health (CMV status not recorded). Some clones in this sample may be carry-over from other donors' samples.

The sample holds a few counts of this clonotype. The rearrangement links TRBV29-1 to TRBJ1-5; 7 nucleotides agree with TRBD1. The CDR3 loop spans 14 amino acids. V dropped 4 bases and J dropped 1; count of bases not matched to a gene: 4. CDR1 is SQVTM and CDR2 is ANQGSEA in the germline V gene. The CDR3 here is CSVGDRASNQPQHF. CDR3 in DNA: TGCAGCGTTGGCGACAGGGCCAGCAATCAGCCCCAGCATTTT.

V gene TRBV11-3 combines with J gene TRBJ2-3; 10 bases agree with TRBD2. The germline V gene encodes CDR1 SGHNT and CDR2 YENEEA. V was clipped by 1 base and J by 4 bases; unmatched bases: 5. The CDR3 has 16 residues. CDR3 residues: CASSLGSLAGADTQYF. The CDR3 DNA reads TGTGCCAGCAGCTTAGGGTCTCTAGCGGGAGCAGATACGCAGTATTTT.

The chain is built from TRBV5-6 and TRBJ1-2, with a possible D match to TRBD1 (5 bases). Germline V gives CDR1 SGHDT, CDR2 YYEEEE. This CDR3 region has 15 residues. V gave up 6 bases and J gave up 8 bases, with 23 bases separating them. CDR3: CASTRGTAASGGYTF. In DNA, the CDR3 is TGTGCCAGCACCCGGGGGACCGCGGCTTCGGGAGGCTACACCTTC.

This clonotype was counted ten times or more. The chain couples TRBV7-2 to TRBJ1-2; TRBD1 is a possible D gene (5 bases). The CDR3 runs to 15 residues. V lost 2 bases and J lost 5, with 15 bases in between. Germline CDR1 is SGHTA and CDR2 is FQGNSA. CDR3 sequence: CASSLWGRGEYGYTF. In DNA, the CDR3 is TGTGCCAGCAGCTTATGGGGCCGGGGCGAATATGGCTACACCTTC.

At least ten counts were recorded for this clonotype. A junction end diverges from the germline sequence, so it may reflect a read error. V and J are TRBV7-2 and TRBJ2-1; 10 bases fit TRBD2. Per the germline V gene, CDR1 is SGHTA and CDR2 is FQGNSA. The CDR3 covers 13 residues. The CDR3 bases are TGTGCCAGCAGATTAGCGGGAGGCCATGAGCAGTTCTTC. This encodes CASRLAGGHEQFF.

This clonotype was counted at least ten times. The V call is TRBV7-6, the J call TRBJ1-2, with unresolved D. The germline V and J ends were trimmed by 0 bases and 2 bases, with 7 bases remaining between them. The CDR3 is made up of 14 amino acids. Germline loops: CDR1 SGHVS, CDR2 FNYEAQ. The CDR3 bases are TGTGCCAGCAGCTTAGCATGGGCAAACTATGGCTACACCTTC. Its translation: CASSLAWANYGYTF.

Written as DNA, the CDR3 is TGCGCCAGCAGCTGGACAGGGGGCTCCTACAATGAGCAGTTCTTC. Its translation is CASSWTGGSYNEQFF. The chain combines TRBV5-1 with TRBJ2-1; 10 bases are shared with TRBD1. The CDR3 has 15 residues. Per germline, CDR1 SGHRS and CDR2 YFSETQ. With V trimmed by 3 bases and J by 0 bases, 0 bases remained unmatched.

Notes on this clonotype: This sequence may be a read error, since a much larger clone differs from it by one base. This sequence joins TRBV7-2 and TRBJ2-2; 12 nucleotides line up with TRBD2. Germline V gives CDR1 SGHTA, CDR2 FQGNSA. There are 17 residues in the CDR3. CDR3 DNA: TGTGCCAGCAGCGGATCGACTAGCGGGGGAGTCACCGGGGAGCAGTTTTTT. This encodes CASSGSTSGGVTGEQFF. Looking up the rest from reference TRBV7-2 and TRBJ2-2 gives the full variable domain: GAGVSQSPSNKVTEKGKDVELRCDPISGHTALYWYRQSLGQGLEFLIYFQGNSAPDKSGLPSDRFSAERTGGSVSTLTIQRTQQEDSAVYLCASSGSTSGGVTGEQFFGEGSRLTVL.

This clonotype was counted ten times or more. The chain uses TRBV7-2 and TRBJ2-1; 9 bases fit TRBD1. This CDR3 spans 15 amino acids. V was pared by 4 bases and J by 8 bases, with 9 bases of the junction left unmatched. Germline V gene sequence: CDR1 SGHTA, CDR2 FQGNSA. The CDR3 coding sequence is TGTGCCAGCAGCTCCGGACAGGGGCTGGGAGATGAGCAGTTCTTC. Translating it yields CASSSGQGLGDEQFF. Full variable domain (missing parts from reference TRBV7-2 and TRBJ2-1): GAGVSQSPSNKVTEKGKDVELRCDPISGHTALYWYRQSLGQGLEFLIYFQGNSAPDKSGLPSDRFSAERTGGSVSTLTIQRTQQEDSAVYLCASSSGQGLGDEQFFGPGTRLTVL.

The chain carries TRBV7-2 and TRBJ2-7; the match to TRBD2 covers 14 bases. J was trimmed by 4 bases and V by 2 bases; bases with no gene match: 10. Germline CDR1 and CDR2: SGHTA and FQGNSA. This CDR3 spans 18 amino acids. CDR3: CASSLHLGGTSGSYEQYF. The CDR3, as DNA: TGTGCCAGCAGCTTACATCTGGGCGGGACTAGCGGGAGTTACGAGCAGTACTTC. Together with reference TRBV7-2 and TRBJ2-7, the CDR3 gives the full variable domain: GAGVSQSPSNKVTEKGKDVELRCDPISGHTALYWYRQSLGQGLEFLIYFQGNSAPDKSGLPSDRFSAERTGGSVSTLTIQRTQQEDSAVYLCASSLHLGGTSGSYEQYFGPGTRLTVT.

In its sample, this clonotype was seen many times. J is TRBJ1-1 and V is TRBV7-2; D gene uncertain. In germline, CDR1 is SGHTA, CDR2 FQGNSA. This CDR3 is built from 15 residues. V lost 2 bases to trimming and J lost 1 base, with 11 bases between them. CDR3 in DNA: TGTGCCAGCAGCTTAACCCCAGACCCGAACACTGAAGCTTTCTTT. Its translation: CASSLTPDPNTEAFF.

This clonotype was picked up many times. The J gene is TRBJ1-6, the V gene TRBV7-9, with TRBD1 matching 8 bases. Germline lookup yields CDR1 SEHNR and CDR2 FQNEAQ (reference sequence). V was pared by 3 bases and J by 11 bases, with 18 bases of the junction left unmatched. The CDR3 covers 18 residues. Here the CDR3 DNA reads TGTGCCAGCAGCTTCCCCGGGTTCGGACAGGGCGGTTTGCCACCCCTCCACTTT. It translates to CASSFPGFGQGGLPPLHF.

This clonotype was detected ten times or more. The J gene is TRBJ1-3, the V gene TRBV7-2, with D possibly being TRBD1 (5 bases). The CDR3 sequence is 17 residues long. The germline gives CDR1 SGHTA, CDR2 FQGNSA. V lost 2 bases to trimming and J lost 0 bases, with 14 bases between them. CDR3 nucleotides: TGTGCCAGCAGCTTATACCCCGCAGGGACCTCTGGAAACACCATATATTTT. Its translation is CASSLYPAGTSGNTIYF.

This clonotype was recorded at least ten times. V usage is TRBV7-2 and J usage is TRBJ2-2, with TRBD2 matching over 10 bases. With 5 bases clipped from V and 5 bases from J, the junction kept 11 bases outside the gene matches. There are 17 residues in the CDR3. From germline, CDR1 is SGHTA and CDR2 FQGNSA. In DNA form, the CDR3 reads TGTGCCAGCAGCCCCCACGGGAGCGGGGGGGCGACCGGGGAGCTGTTTTTT. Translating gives CASSPHGSGGATGELFF.

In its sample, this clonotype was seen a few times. This CDR3 is CASSILQGGTKNIQYF. The DNA for the CDR3 is TGTGCCAGTAGTATACTCCAGGGGGGAACCAAAAACATTCAGTACTTC. The V gene is TRBV19, the J gene TRBJ2-4; D is perhaps TRBD1 (7 bases). From germline, CDR1 is LNHDA and CDR2 SQIVND (reference sequence). Trimming removed 2 bases at V and 2 bases at J, with 13 bases between. The CDR3 spans 16 residues. Combining the CDR3 with reference TRBV19 and TRBJ2-4 gives the whole variable domain DGGITQSPKYLFRKEGQNVTLSCEQNLNHDAMYWYRQDPGQGLRLIYYSQIVNDFQKGDIAEGYSVSREKKESFPLTVTSAQKNPTAFYLCASSILQGGTKNIQYFGAGTRLSVL.

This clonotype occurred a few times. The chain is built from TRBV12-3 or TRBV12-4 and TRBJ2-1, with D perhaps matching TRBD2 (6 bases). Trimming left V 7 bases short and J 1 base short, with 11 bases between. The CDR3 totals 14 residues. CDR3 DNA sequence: TGTGCCAGCATCATGACTAGTTCCTACAATGAGCAGTTCTTC. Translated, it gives CASIMTSSYNEQFF.

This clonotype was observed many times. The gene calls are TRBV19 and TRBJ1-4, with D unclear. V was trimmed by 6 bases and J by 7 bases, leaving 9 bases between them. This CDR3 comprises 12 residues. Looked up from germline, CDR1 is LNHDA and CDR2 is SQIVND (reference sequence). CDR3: CASSSGFEKLFF. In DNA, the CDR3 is TGTGCCAGTAGCTCGGGATTTGAAAAACTGTTTTTT.

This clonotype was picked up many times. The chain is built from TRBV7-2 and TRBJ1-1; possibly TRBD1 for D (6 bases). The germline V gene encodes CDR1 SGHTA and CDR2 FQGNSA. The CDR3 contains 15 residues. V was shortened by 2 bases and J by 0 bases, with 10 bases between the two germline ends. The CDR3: CASSLQTGMNTEAFF. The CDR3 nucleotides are TGTGCCAGCAGCTTACAGACAGGCATGAACACTGAAGCTTTCTTT.

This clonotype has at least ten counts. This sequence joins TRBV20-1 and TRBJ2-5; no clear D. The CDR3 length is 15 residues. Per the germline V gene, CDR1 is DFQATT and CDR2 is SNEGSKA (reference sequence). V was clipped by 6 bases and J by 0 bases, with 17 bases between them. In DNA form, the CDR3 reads TGCAGTGCCATCGGATCGCCGGGTAACCAAGAGACCCAGTACTTC. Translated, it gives CSAIGSPGNQETQYF.

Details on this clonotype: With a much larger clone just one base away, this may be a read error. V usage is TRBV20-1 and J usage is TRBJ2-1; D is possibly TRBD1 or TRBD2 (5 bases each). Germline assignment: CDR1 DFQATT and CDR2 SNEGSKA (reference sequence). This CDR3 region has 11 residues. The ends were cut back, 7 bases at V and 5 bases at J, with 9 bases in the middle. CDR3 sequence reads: CSVEGHNEQFF. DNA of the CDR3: TGCAGTGTTGAGGGACACAATGAGCAGTTCTTC.

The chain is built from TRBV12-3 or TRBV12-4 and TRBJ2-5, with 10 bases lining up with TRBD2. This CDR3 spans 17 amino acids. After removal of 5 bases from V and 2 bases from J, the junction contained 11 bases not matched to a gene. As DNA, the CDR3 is TGTGCCAGCAGTCCCCAGACTAGCGGGCGAACACAAGAGACCCAGTACTTC. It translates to CASSPQTSGRTQETQYF.

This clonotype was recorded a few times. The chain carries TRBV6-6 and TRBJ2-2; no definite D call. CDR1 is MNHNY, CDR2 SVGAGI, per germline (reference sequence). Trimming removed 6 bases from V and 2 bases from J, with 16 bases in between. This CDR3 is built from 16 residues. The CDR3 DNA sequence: TGTGCCAGCAGCGCTAGGAGCTCGGCAAACACCGGGGAGCTGTTTTTT. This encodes CASSARSSANTGELFF.